The 5 T cell receptor beta chains given below trace back to one sample, sequenced in a study of Graves' ophthalmopathy and Graves' hyperthyroidism. From RNA, the CDR3 regions of TCR beta chains were amplified and sequenced. Amplification began with first-round RT-PCR using HTBI primers, then second-round multiplex PCR was performed. TCRdb reprocessed the multiplex PCR reads via MiXCR and lists one record per CDR3 protein. This table holds about half a million distinct CDR3 sequences, 14% found once. The specimen sequenced was blood. The receptors stem from a woman in her 30s with Graves' ophthalmopathy.

This clonotype was seen at least ten times. The chain links TRBV20-1 to TRBJ1-1; D remains ambiguous. There are 11 residues in the CDR3. The germline V and J ends were trimmed by 3 bases and 2 bases, with 4 bases remaining between them. Per the germline V gene, CDR1 is DFQATT and CDR2 is SNEGSKA (reference sequence). Here the CDR3 DNA reads TGCAGTGCTAGGTATAACACTGAAGCTTTCTTT. Its protein product is CSARYNTEAFF.

At least ten counts were recorded for this clonotype. The chain is built from TRBV7-9 and TRBJ1-2, with D hard to call. V lost 4 bases to trimming and J lost 3 bases, with 9 bases between them. Germline CDR1 and CDR2: SEHNR and FQNEAQ (reference sequence). The CDR3 loop spans 13 amino acids. The CDR3 is CASSSPMDYGYTF. In DNA form, the CDR3 reads TGTGCCAGCAGCTCCCCCATGGACTATGGCTACACCTTC. Full variable domain (remainder filled in from reference TRBV7-9 and TRBJ1-2): DTGVSQNPRHKITKRGQNVTFRCDPISEHNRLYWYRQTLGQGPEFLTYFQNEAQLEKSRLLSDRFSAERPKGSFSTLEIQRTEQGDSAMYLCASSSPMDYGYTFGSGTRLTVV.

The chain's CDR3 is CASSPTGGPQDTQYF. CDR3 in DNA: TGTGCCAGCAGTCCAACCGGGGGACCACAAGATACGCAGTATTTT. The chain joins TRBV6-2 or TRBV6-3 to TRBJ2-3, with a possible D match to TRBD2 (6 bases). Germline V gene sequence: CDR1 MNHEY, CDR2 SVGEGT. V was trimmed by 5 bases and J by 5 bases, leaving 17 bases between them. CDR3 size: 15 residues.

The chain carries TRBV4-1 and TRBJ1-1, with no clear D. CDR3 length: 15 amino acids. Looked up from germline, CDR1 is MGHRA and CDR2 is YSYEKL. The germline V and J ends were trimmed by 0 bases and 0 bases, with 8 bases remaining between them. CDR3 coding DNA: TGCGCCAGCAGCCAAGAGGCGGGAATGAACACTGAAGCTTTCTTT. Residues: CASSQEAGMNTEAFF.

Concerning this clonotype: This may arise from a read error, as a much more abundant clone is one base away. The CDR3 end shows no conserved phenylalanine or tryptophan, and so a read error is likely. The rearrangement uses TRBV20-1 and TRBJ1-1; D is undetermined. The germline V and J ends were trimmed by 1 base and 7 bases, with 19 bases remaining between them. The length of the CDR3 is 15 residues. Germline loops: CDR1 DFQATT, CDR2 SNEGSKA (reference sequence). In nucleotides, the CDR3 is TGCAGTGCTAGAGGGCGGGGAAGGGAAGAGGTTGAAGCTTTCTTG. Translated: CSARGRGREEVEAFL.